This T cell receptor beta chain was obtained from a study of cytomegalovirus exposure and HLA in healthy donors. Healthy bone marrow donors made up the donor group. PCR employed 60 Vbeta and 13 Jbeta primers. The protocol was immunoSEQ multiplex PCR, while the TCRdb copy is restricted to in-frame clones and leaves out a portion. The table includes roughly 230,000 clones, about three quarters detected once. Trimming removed 4 bases from V and 2 bases from J, with 3 bases in between. The CDR3 covers 11 residues. The V gene's germline CDR1 is LNHDA and CDR2 SQIVND (reference sequence). This clone was counted only a few times.

Sequencing input: PBMCs. The TCR was taken from a boy between 10 and 17 years old in good health and CMV-seronegative. The chain is built from TRBV19 and TRBJ2-7, with no clear D. CDR3 amino acids: CASSSTYEQYF. The DNA of the CDR3 is TGTGCCAGTAGTAGTACCTACGAGCAGTACTTC.